This is a list of T cell receptor beta chains from one sample in a study of T cell repertoires in cytomegalovirus infection. TCRdb itself ran the reads through MiXCR, one entry per CDR3 protein. The table records about 490,000 distinct CDR3 sequences, approximately 15% of them present only once. The sequencing input was CD8+ T cells from PBMCs. These receptors originate from a human donor in good health (CMV status not recorded). Some clones in this sample may be carry-over from other donors' samples. CDR3s include the opening cysteine and the closing phenylalanine or tryptophan. The D gene is left open where the match is weak. The listing skips clone size in some rows; elsewhere it reads once, few, many or a size class.

D gene	clone size	J gene	V gene	CDR3 DNA	CDR3 protein
TRBD2	many	TRBJ2-1	TRBV12-3/TRBV12-4	TGTGCCAGCAGTTTTACCTTCGGGGGGGCCGCCAATGAGCAGTTCTTC	CASSFTFGGAANEQFF
TRBD2	many	TRBJ2-5	TRBV7-6	TGTGCCAGCAGCTTTCCTGCCGAGACTAGCGAGGAGACCCAGTACTTC	CASSFPAETSEETQYF
TRBD2	few	TRBJ2-3	TRBV19	TGTGCCAGTAGTATAGCCGGACTAGCGGGGGCCCCCACAGATACGCAGTATTTT	CASSIAGLAGAPTDTQYF
TRBD2	.	TRBJ2-3	TRBV6-6	TGTGCCAGCGTACCCTCGCGACTAGCGACCAGGGATACGCAGTATTTT	CASVPSRLATRDTQYF
TRBD2	many	TRBJ2-7	TRBV14	TGTGCCAGCAGCCAGACTAGCGAAGTTCTTTGGTCCTACGAGCAGTACTTC	CASSQTSEVLWSYEQYF
.	.	TRBJ2-7	TRBV7-3	TGTGCCAGCAGCCCAGATGGTAAGGGAAAATACGAGCAGTACTTC	CASSPDGKGKYEQYF
.	.	TRBJ2-1	TRBV7-9	TGTGCCAGTCTCAGGGGGGACAATGAGCAGTTCTTC	CASLRGDNEQFF
TRBD1	.	TRBJ2-7	TRBV6-1	TGTGCCAGCAGTGAAACCCGGGACAGTGCCTACGAGCAGTACTTC	CASSETRDSAYEQYF
.	.	TRBJ1-1	TRBV6-6	TGTGCCAGCAGTTACTCCGGCAGGGTAGGTTCCACTGAAGCTTTCTTT	CASSYSGRVGSTEAFF
TRBD2	.	TRBJ2-1	TRBV9	TGTGCCAGCGGAGGGGGCGGGAGGGCGAATGAGCAGTTCTTC	CASGGGGRANEQFF
TRBD1	many	TRBJ2-7	TRBV6-6	TGTGCCAGCAGCACAGCCGGGACAGGTTTTGACGAGCAGTACTTC	CASSTAGTGFDEQYF
TRBD1	few	TRBJ2-7	TRBV5-1	TGCGCCAGCAGCTCGGGACAGGGAGGGATCGACGAGCAGTACTTC	CASSSGQGGIDEQYF
.	many	TRBJ1-6	TRBV7-9	TGTGCCAGCAGCGCCCCCGGGGCCGAACGGTCCCTCCACTTT	CASSAPGAERSLHF
TRBD2	many	TRBJ2-4	TRBV10-3	TGTGCCATCAGTGAGTCAGGCGGACTAGGGGAAAACATTCAGTACTTC	CAISESGGLGENIQYF
TRBD2	.	TRBJ2-1	TRBV2	TGTGCCAGCAGTGACTTTAGCGGGGCCTCGAATGAGCAGTTCTTC	CASSDFSGASNEQFF
TRBD2	many	TRBJ2-7	TRBV28	TGTGCCAGCACCTTTGAGATAGCGGGAGTCCTCCGGGAGCAGTACTTC	CASTFEIAGVLREQYF
.	few	TRBJ1-2	TRBV14	TGTGCCAGCAGCCGCGTCAGGGGTTATTATGGCTACACCTTC	CASSRVRGYYGYTF
.	.	TRBJ1-5	TRBV2	TGTGCCAGCAGTGAATCTGACACACCTCTGCCCCAGCATTTT	CASSESDTPLPQHF
.	many	TRBJ2-6	TRBV7-9	TGTGCCAGCAGCTTCGGTAGTCAGCTTGGGGCCAACGTCCTGACTTTC	CASSFGSQLGANVLTF
.	.	TRBJ1-2	TRBV27	TGTGCCAGCAGTCCTCATGGGCGGGGCTACACCTTC	CASSPHGRGYTF
.	many	TRBJ2-4	TRBV28	TGTGCCAGCAGCATCAGGGGAACCAAAAACATTCAGTACTTC	CASSIRGTKNIQYF
TRBD2	few	TRBJ2-7	TRBV6-6	TGTGCCAGCAGTTACCCGACCGGGAGGTCGATCTATTCCTACGAGCAGTACTTC	CASSYPTGRSIYSYEQYF
TRBD1	many	TRBJ1-2	TRBV6-1	TGTGCCATCCTAGAGGACAGGGATGGCTACACCTTC	CAILEDRDGYTF
.	many	TRBJ2-7	TRBV7-3	TGTGCCAGCAGCCTACGTAGGGCCTCGGGGGAGGACGAGCAGTACTTC	CASSLRRASGEDEQYF
.	many	TRBJ2-2	TRBV6-1	TGTGCCAGCAGTGAAGCAAAAAGGGTGGGACCGGCCGGGGAGCTGTTTTTT	CASSEAKRVGPAGELFF
.	.	TRBJ2-7	TRBV9	TGTGCCAGCAGCGGGGAAGGGGCGACCCCACTCTACGAGCAGTACTTC	CASSGEGATPLYEQYF